The rows below give T cell receptor beta chains drawn from one sample of a study of cytomegalovirus exposure and HLA in healthy donors. Libraries were prepared by immunoSEQ multiplex PCR; TCRdb keeps only in-frame clonotypes and omits some of them. The sample has around 76,000 clones. Specimen: PBMCs. All receptors derive from a man between 40 and 49 years old in good health and CMV-seronegative. The CDR3 runs from the conserved cysteine through the conserved F or W. D genes are given only for firm matches.

.	TRBV1	TRBJ2-1	CTSPGPSGEPSDEQFF	TGCACCAGCCCCGGGCCTAGTGGGGAGCCATCCGATGAGCAGTTCTTC
TRBD2	TRBV5-4	TRBJ2-5	CASSYPLSGGETQYF	TGTGCCAGCAGCTACCCCCTTAGCGGGGGTGAGACCCAGTACTTC
TRBD2	TRBV2	TRBJ2-7	CASRKTSVAYEQYF	TGTGCCAGCAGGAAAACTAGCGTCGCCTACGAGCAGTACTTC
TRBD2	TRBV7-9	TRBJ2-3	CASSYRGGGTDTQYF	TGTGCCAGCAGTTATCGGGGGGGCGGGACAGATACGCAGTATTTT
TRBD1	TRBV4-1	TRBJ2-3	CASSRQGTITDTQYF	TGCGCCAGCAGCCGACAGGGGACGATCACAGATACGCAGTATTTT
TRBD1	TRBV5-1	TRBJ2-7	CASRIQVRDRINEQYF	TGCGCCAGCAGAATACAAGTCCGGGACAGGATCAACGAGCAGTACTTC
TRBD2	TRBV19	TRBJ2-7	CASSLGLYGGSGEQYF	TGTGCCAGTAGTCTTGGTTTGTATGGCGGGAGCGGCGAGCAGTACTTC
.	TRBV19	TRBJ1-1	CASSIGQGRPEAFF	TGTGCCAGTAGTATAGGGCAGGGGAGACCTGAAGCTTTCTTT
.	TRBV6-5	TRBJ2-2	CASSYAGFTGELFF	TGTGCCAGCAGTTACGCGGGGTTCACCGGGGAGCTATTTTTT
.	TRBV5-5	TRBJ1-2	CASRLQGADGYTF	TGTGCCAGCAGGTTACAGGGTGCGGATGGCTACACCTTC
.	TRBV27	TRBJ2-1	CASSFFAGITYNEQFF	TGTGCCAGCAGTTTTTTTGCCGGGATCACCTACAATGAGCAGTTCTTC
TRBD1	TRBV18	TRBJ1-1	CASSPPTGGSTEAFF	TGTGCCAGCTCACCCCCGACAGGGGGCTCCACTGAAGCTTTCTTT
.	TRBV11-2	TRBJ2-5	CASSIRETQYF	TGTGCCAGCAGTATTCGTGAGACCCAGTACTTC
TRBD1	TRBV18	TRBJ2-7	CASRERDRVFF	TGTGCCAGCCGTGAACGAGACAGGGTTTTCTTC
TRBD2	TRBV5-4	TRBJ2-1	CASAKAGRGNEQFF	TGTGCCAGCGCTAAAGCGGGACGGGGGAATGAGCAGTTCTTC
TRBD1	TRBV9	TRBJ2-3	CASSLGGDREDTQYF	TGTGCCAGCAGCTTAGGGGGGGACAGGGAGGATACGCAGTATTTT
TRBD1	TRBV25-1	TRBJ2-7	CASKGQLLSYEQYF	TGTGCCAGCAAGGGACAGCTCCTATCCTACGAGCAGTACTTC
.	TRBV21-1	TRBJ2-1	CASSRAKGNEQFF	TGTGCCAGCAGCAGGGCGAAGGGGAATGAGCAGTTCTTC
TRBD1	TRBV28	TRBJ2-7	CASSVPDRYSYEQYF	TGTGCCAGCAGTGTACCGGACAGGTATTCCTACGAGCAGTACTTC
.	TRBV9	TRBJ1-1	CASSVATTYTEAFF	TGTGCCAGCAGCGTAGCTACCACCTACACTGAAGCTTTCTTT
TRBD2	TRBV28	TRBJ2-2	CASSPGLATNTGELFF	TGTGCCAGCAGTCCGGGACTAGCGACGAACACCGGGGAGCTGTTTTTT
.	TRBV2	TRBJ1-1	CARGWTAYEAFF	TGTGCCAGGGGATGGACAGCATATGAAGCTTTCTTT